A single sample gave rise to the 22 T cell receptor beta chains below, sequenced in a study of cytomegalovirus exposure and HLA in healthy donors. A multiplex PCR was run with 60 Vbeta primers and 13 Jbeta primers. Produced via immunoSEQ multiplex PCR; TCRdb's table is partial and in-frame only. The table lists about 100,000 clones, 75% of them singletons. Sample: PBMCs. The source of these receptors is a woman aged 18-29 years in good health and CMV-seropositive.

J is TRBJ2-2 and V is TRBV4-3; TRBD2 aligns across 12 bases. Trimming cost V 1 base and J 6 bases; bases outside gene matches: 0. CDR1 LGHNA and CDR2 YSLEER come from the germline V gene. This CDR3 is built from 15 residues. The CDR3 here is CASSQGLAGAGELFF. The CDR3 DNA is TGCGCCAGCAGCCAAGGACTAGCGGGAGCCGGGGAGCTGTTTTTT.

The chain employs TRBV6-1 and TRBJ2-5; a weak D match, TRBD2 (7 bases). CDR3 length: 13 residues. V was trimmed by 8 bases and J by 4 bases, leaving 14 bases between them. Per germline, CDR1 MNHNS and CDR2 SASEGT. In nucleotides, the CDR3 is TGTGCCAGCGTGAAACGGGGGGCAGAGACCCAGTACTTC. Protein product: CASVKRGAETQYF.

The chain recombines TRBV4-1 with TRBJ1-4, with TRBD1 matching over 8 bases. The V and J ends lost 0 bases and 11 bases, in that order; junction bases with no gene match: 8. This CDR3 is 15 amino acids long. The germline CDR1 and CDR2 sequences are MGHRA and YSYEKL. The CDR3 sequence is CASSQDGTTGGKLFF. CDR3 coding DNA: TGCGCCAGCAGCCAAGATGGGACCACAGGGGGGAAACTGTTTTTT.

The J gene is TRBJ1-1, the V gene TRBV28; D is undetermined. Trimming shortened V by 4 bases and J by 0 bases, and 21 bases separated the two germline ends. This CDR3 is built from 18 residues. Germline V lookup: CDR1 MDHEN, CDR2 SYDVKM. The CDR3 loop is CASSSRTSPRRMNTEAFF. CDR3 DNA sequence: TGTGCCAGCAGTTCCAGGACTTCTCCCCGACGGATGAACACTGAAGCTTTCTTT.

The rearrangement joins TRBV4-3 to TRBJ2-3, with 7 bases that match TRBD2. Germline V gene data show CDR1 as LGHNA and CDR2 as YSLEER. V shed 3 bases, J shed 6 bases, and the junction held 21 bases outside the gene matches. This CDR3 comprises 19 residues. Written as DNA, the CDR3 is TGCGCCAGCAGCCATCCCCAGGGACTATTCTCGGTCGGGGATGATACGCAGTATTTT. This sequence encodes CASSHPQGLFSVGDDTQYF.

V is TRBV7-3 and J is TRBJ1-2; TRBD1 matches 7 bases. Germline V lookup: CDR1 SGHTA, CDR2 FQGTGA. The V and J ends lost 5 bases and 8 bases, in that order; junction bases with no gene match: 8. This CDR3 has 13 residues. The CDR3 region has the DNA TGTGCCAGCAGCATCACAGGGGTCGGCGGCTACACCTTC. Amino acids: CASSITGVGGYTF. Filled out from reference TRBV7-3 and TRBJ1-2, the complete variable domain reads GAGVSQTPSNKVTEKGKYVELRCDPISGHTALYWYRQSLGQGPEFLIYFQGTGAADDSGLPNDRFFAVRPEGSVSTLKIQRTERGDSAVYLCASSITGVGGYTFGSGTRLTVV.

The rearrangement uses TRBV23-1 and TRBJ2-5, with D perhaps matching TRBD2 (6 bases). TRBV23-1 is known as an ORF, though its function is uncertain. V was cut by 2 bases and J by 2 bases, with 9 bases left in between. This CDR3 spans 14 amino acids. CDR3 in amino acids: CASSQGDLQETQYF. The CDR3 nucleotides read TGCGCCAGCAGTCAAGGGGACTTACAAGAGACCCAGTACTTC.

The chain is built from TRBV5-1 and TRBJ1-1; D gene unclear. The CDR3 extends over 14 amino acids. V was pared by 1 base and J by 5 bases, with 12 bases between. Germline CDR1 and CDR2: SGHRS and YFSETQ. As DNA, the CDR3 is TGCGCCAGCAGCTTGTTTGAGGGTTCGACTGAAGCTTTCTTT. Encoded protein: CASSLFEGSTEAFF.

The chain joins TRBV14 to TRBJ2-7; 10 positions agree with TRBD2. The ends lost 4 bases at V and 3 bases at J; junction bases unmatched: 6. Germline assignment: CDR1 SGHDN and CDR2 FVKESK. The CDR3 spans 15 residues. The CDR3 DNA sequence: TGTGCCAGCAGCCTACTAGCGGGAAGGCTCTACGAGCAGTACTTC. Its translation is CASSLLAGRLYEQYF.

The chain couples TRBV27 to TRBJ2-1; D unresolved. Trimming took off 2 bases at V and 4 bases at J, with 9 bases between the two ends. The CDR3 is 14 residues long. Germline assignment: CDR1 MNHEY and CDR2 SMNVEV (reference sequence). The CDR3 spells CASSLNSAYNEQFF. DNA of the CDR3: TGTGCCAGCAGTTTAAACTCCGCTTACAATGAGCAGTTCTTC.

This clone was detected only a few times. The rearrangement links TRBV10-2 to TRBJ2-3; 10 nucleotides align to TRBD2. Germline V CDR1 and CDR2: WSHSY, SAAADI. CDR3 size: 18 residues. Losses at the gene ends were 7 bases for V and 6 bases for J; bases not matched to a gene: 19. The CDR3 loop is CASNTIAETSGHWDTQYF. CDR3 sequence (DNA): TGCGCCAGCAACACTATTGCTGAGACTAGCGGGCATTGGGATACGCAGTATTTT.

This chain links TRBV18 with TRBJ1-4; perhaps TRBD1 as D (6 bases). The V gene's germline CDR1 is KGHSH and CDR2 LQKENI. With 6 bases removed from V and 8 bases from J, the gap between germline ends came to 19 bases. This CDR3 spans 15 amino acids. The CDR3 DNA is TGTGCCAGCTCGAACGCGGGGGCGCGAGACGAAAAACTGTTTTTT. This translates into CASSNAGARDEKLFF.

This chain connects TRBV28 to TRBJ1-5, with D possibly matching TRBD1 (5 bases). The CDR3 consists of 14 residues. CDR1 is MDHEN, CDR2 SYDVKM, per germline. With 0 bases removed from V and 4 bases from J, the gap between germline ends came to 7 bases. CDR3 in amino acids: CASSLWAGNQPQHF. DNA of the CDR3: TGTGCCAGCAGTTTATGGGCAGGGAATCAGCCCCAGCATTTT.

This sequence joins TRBV13 and TRBJ2-6, with D maybe TRBD1 (6 bases). The V end was cut by 5 bases, the J end by 0 bases, with 11 bases between. Germline V lookup: CDR1 PRHDT, CDR2 FYEKMQ (reference sequence). The length of the CDR3 is 16 residues. The CDR3 bases are TGTGCCAGCAGCCTGACAGGAATCTCTGGGGCCAACGTCCTGACTTTC. The encoded protein is CASSLTGISGANVLTF. The full variable domain, its missing parts supplied by reference TRBV13 and TRBJ2-6, is AAGVIQSPRHLIKEKRETATLKCYPIPRHDTVYWYQQGPGQDPQFLISFYEKMQSDKGSIPDRFSAQQFSDYHSELNMSSLELGDSALYFCASSLTGISGANVLTFGAGSRLTVL.

The sample holds a few counts of this clone. This rearrangement joins TRBV29-1 to TRBJ1-4, with 10 nucleotides matching TRBD1. CDR3 length equals 15 residues. The V segment lost 7 bases and the J segment 6 bases; nucleotides outside the gene matches: 11. The germline CDR1 and CDR2 sequences are SQVTM and ANQGSEA. The DNA of the CDR3 is TGCAGCGCGAGAATACCGGGACAGGGGTATGAAAAACTGTTTTTT. It codes for CSARIPGQGYEKLFF.

The chain employs TRBV19 and TRBJ2-7; unclear D gene. The CDR3 is 12 residues long. Germline assignment: CDR1 LNHDA and CDR2 SQIVND (reference sequence). The V end lost 5 bases, the J end lost 0 bases, and 5 bases lay between the germline ends. This CDR3 is CASSESSYEQYF. CDR3 sequence (DNA): TGTGCCAGTAGTGAGAGCTCCTACGAGCAGTACTTC. Full variable domain (rest looked up from reference TRBV19 and TRBJ2-7): DGGITQSPKYLFRKEGQNVTLSCEQNLNHDAMYWYRQDPGQGLRLIYYSQIVNDFQKGDIAEGYSVSREKKESFPLTVTSAQKNPTAFYLCASSESSYEQYFGPGTRLTVT.

The V call is TRBV6-5, the J call TRBJ1-5; 9 nucleotides line up with TRBD1. Trimming cost V 4 bases and J 6 bases; bases outside gene matches: 10. Looked up from germline, CDR1 is MNHEY and CDR2 is SVGAGI. CDR3 length: 16 amino acids. CDR3 loop: CASSSFGTGYRQPQHF. CDR3 nucleotide sequence: TGTGCCAGCAGTTCGTTTGGGACAGGGTATCGTCAGCCCCAGCATTTT.

The rearrangement links TRBV7-3 to TRBJ1-1; 9 bases match TRBD1. The CDR3 contains 14 residues. The J segment lost 4 bases and the V segment lost 4 bases, leaving 4 bases of the junction unmatched. Germline CDR1 SGHTA, CDR2 FQGTGA. CDR3 nucleotide sequence: TGTGCCAGCAGCTCAGACAGGGGGATCACTGAAGCTTTCTTT. This encodes CASSSDRGITEAFF.

V usage is TRBV6-1 and J usage is TRBJ2-1, with a possible D match to TRBD1 (7 bases). The CDR3 totals 15 residues. Trimming removed 6 bases at V and 3 bases at J, with 15 bases between. Germline CDR1 reads MNHNS; CDR2 reads SASEGT. CDR3 protein: CASRQGGVGYNEQFF. The CDR3 DNA follows: TGTGCCAGCAGGCAGGGGGGAGTCGGCTACAATGAGCAGTTCTTC.

This chain uses TRBV11-2 with TRBJ2-7; 7 nucleotides match TRBD2. Germline V CDR1 and CDR2: SGHAT, FQNNGV. V shed 0 bases, J shed 3 bases, and the junction held 2 bases outside the gene matches. CDR3 length: 14 amino acids. The DNA of the CDR3 is TGTGCCAGCAGCTTAGATGGGGGGGGCTACGAGCAGTACTTC. The encoded protein is CASSLDGGGYEQYF. The full variable domain, with the rest looked up from reference TRBV11-2 and TRBJ2-7, is EAGVAQSPRYKIIEKRQSVAFWCNPISGHATLYWYQQILGQGPKLLIQFQNNGVVDDSQLPKDRFSAERLKGVDSTLKIQPAKLEDSAVYLCASSLDGGGYEQYFGPGTRLTVT.

The chain recombines TRBV19 with TRBJ2-2; 11 bases are a match to TRBD2. Per the germline V gene, CDR1 is LNHDA and CDR2 is SQIVND (reference sequence). This CDR3 has 15 residues. After removal of 5 bases from V and 4 bases from J, the junction contained 3 bases not matched to a gene. The CDR3 DNA reads TGTGCCAGTAGTGTTAGCGGGAGGGCCACCGGGGAGCTGTTTTTT. This sequence encodes CASSVSGRATGELFF.

This clone was observed a single time. The J gene is TRBJ2-1, the V gene TRBV20-1, with D perhaps TRBD2 (5 bases). Germline-derived CDR1 and CDR2 are DFQATT and SNEGSKA (reference sequence). Between the trimmed V and J ends, which lost 6 bases and 10 bases, there was a span of 10 bases. This CDR3 spans 10 amino acids. CDR3 DNA: TGCAGTGCAGTTAGAGGGGAGCAGTTCTTC. As protein: CSAVRGEQFF.